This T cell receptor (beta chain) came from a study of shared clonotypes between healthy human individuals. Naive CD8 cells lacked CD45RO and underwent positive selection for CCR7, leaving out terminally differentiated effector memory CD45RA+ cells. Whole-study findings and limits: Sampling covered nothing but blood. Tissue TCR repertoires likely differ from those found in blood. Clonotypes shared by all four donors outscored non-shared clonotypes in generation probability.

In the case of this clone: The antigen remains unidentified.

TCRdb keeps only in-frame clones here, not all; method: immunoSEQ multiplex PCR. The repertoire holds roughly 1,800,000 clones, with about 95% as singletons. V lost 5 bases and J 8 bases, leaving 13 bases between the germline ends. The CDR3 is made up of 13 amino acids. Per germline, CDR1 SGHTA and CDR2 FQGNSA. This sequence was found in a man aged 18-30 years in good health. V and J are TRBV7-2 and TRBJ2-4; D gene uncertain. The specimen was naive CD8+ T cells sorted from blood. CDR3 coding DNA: TGTGCCAGCAGCCCCACACCGGTTGACATTCAGTACTTC. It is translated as CASSPTPVDIQYF.